This TCR beta chain is drawn from a study of T-cell memory formation after mild COVID-19. J was trimmed by 8 bases and V by 6 bases; bases with no gene match: 19. The CDR3 extends over 20 amino acids. Whole-study results and caveats: A subset of responding clones appeared in pre-infection memory, suggesting cross-reactive memory joined.

This clonotype was seen a few times. Antigen specificity is unknown. TCRdb called the 5' RACE reads again in MiXCR, with one record for every CDR3 protein. The table records approximately 450,000 distinct CDR3 sequences, around a sixth of them present only once. The V call is TRBV12-3 or TRBV12-4, the J call TRBJ2-1, with TRBD2 identical over 16 bases. The sequencing sample was made of PBMCs or a T cell subset sorted from them (not recorded which). This clonotype originated in an adult woman who had mild COVID-19 (a few samples of this study predate the infection). Cell type and time point are not known. CDR3 in DNA: TGTGCCAGCAGGACAGGAGGCGGGGGACTAGCGGGAGGGCCGACCCATGAGCAGTTCTTC. This gives the protein CASRTGGGGLAGGPTHEQFF.